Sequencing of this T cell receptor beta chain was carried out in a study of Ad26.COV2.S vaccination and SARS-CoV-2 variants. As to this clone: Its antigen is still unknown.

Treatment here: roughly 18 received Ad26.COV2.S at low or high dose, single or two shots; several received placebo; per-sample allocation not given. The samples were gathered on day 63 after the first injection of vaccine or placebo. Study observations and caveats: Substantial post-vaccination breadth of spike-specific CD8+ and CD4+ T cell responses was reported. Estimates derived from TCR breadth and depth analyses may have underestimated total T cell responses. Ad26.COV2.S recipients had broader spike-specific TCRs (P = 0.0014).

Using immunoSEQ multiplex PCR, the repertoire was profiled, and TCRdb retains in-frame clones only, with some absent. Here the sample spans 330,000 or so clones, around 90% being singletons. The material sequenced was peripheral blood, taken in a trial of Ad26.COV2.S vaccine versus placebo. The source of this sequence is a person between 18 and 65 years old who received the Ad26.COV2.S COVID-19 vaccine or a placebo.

The CDR3 protein is CASSSMGAGQWELFF. For the CDR3, the DNA is TGTGCCAGCAGTTCGATGGGGGCCGGTCAGTGGGAGCTGTTTTTT. This rearrangement joins TRBV27 to TRBJ2-2; weak D call: TRBD1 (6 bases). The length of the CDR3 is 15 residues. Germline CDR1 and CDR2: MNHEY and SMNVEV (reference sequence). The V gene lost 4 bases and the J gene lost 9 bases, with 18 bases spanning the gap.